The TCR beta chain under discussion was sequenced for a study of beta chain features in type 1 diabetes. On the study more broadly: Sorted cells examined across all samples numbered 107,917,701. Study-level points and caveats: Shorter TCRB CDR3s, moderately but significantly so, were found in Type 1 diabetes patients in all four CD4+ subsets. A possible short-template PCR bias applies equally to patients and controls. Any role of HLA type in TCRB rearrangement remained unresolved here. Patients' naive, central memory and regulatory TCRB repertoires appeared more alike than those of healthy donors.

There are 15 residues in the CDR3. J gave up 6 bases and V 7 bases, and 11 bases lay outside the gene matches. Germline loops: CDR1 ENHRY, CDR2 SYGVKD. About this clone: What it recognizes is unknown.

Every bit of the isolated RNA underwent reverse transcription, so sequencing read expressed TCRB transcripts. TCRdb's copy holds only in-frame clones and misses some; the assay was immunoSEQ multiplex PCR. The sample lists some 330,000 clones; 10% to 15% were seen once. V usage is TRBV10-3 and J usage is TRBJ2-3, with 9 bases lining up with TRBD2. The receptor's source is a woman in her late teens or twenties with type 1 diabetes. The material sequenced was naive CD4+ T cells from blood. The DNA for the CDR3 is TGTGCCATCACGGGGCGAAGCGGGGGGTCCGATACGCAGTATTTT. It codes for CAITGRSGGSDTQYF.